Reported below is one T cell receptor beta chain. Multiplex touch-down PCR amplified TRB using TRB-A and TRB-B pools in one tube. TCRdb re-called the multiplex PCR reads and catalogs CDR3 proteins one per entry, DNA excluded. The sample totals fewer than 4,000 distinct CDR3 sequences. Some 38,000 genome equivalents of blood DNA were amplified for TRB. This sample was taken from a study of T cell clusters in autoimmune cytopenias. Background on the study: Healthy control donors averaged around 55 years of age, with a median of approximately 63 years.

The germline V gene has CDR1 MNHEY and CDR2 SVGEGT. The CDR3 contains 18 residues. These data were likewise used in another study, on T cell repertoires in aging, cancer and after chemotherapy. That study adds: Clear clonal overlap appeared across healthy donor samples taken over several months to years. No conclusions about immunological memory after chemotherapy can be drawn from the repertoire data.

V usage is TRBV6-2 or TRBV6-3 and J usage is TRBJ2-7; checking the TCRdb D call of TRBD1 is not possible without DNA. This sequence originates from a human donor in good health. Sequenced: peripheral blood. Here the CDR3 reads CASSYSKWGAADDYEQYF.